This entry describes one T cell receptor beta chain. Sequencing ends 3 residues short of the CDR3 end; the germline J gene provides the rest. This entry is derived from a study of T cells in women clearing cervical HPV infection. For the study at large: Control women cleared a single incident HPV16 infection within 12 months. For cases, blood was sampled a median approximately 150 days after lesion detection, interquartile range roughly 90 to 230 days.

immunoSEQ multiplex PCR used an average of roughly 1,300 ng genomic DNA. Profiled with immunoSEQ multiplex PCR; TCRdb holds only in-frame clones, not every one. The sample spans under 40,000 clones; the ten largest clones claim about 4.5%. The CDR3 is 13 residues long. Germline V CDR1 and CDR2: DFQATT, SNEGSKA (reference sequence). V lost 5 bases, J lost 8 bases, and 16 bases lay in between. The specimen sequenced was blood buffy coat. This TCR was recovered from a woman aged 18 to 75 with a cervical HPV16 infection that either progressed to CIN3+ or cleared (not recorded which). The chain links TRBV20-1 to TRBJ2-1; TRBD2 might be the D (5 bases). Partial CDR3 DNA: TGCAGTGCTGGACTTAATAACAACTATGAG. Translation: CSAGLNNNYE. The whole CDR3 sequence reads CSAGLNNNYEQFF.